This TCR beta chain originates from a study of control samples from healthy donors and cancer patients. Measured with immunoSEQ multiplex PCR; TCRdb has only the in-frame clones, and not every one. The sample holds 150,000 to 200,000 clones, roughly 90% seen once. Sequences were obtained from blood. This receptor was taken from a woman aged 30 to 39 in good health.

CDR3 sequence: CASSSGTSDYNEQFF. The CDR3 coding sequence is TGTGCCAGTAGTTCCGGGACTAGCGACTACAATGAGCAGTTCTTC. J is TRBJ2-1 and V is TRBV19; 10 nucleotides align to TRBD2. The CDR3 loop spans 15 amino acids. Germline values: CDR1 LNHDA, CDR2 SQIVND (reference sequence). The V segment lost 5 bases and the J segment 3 bases; nucleotides outside the gene matches: 4.